A selection of T cell receptor beta chains follows, all from one sample in a study of T-cell reconstitution after alpha-beta-depleted transplantation in children. One entry per CDR3 protein results from TCRdb running MiXCR on the PCR reads. This table has roughly 490,000 distinct CDR3 sequences, roughly 10% appearing once. Specimen: PBMCs, mostly from graft donor cells, collected 180 days after TCRalphabeta/CD19-depleted stem cell transplant. The receptors were sampled from a female patient aged 2 to 10 who had a stem cell transplant for aplastic anemia, so the T cells may come from the graft donor. Both conserved end residues are part of each CDR3. The order of the fields is V gene, clone size, J gene, D gene, CDR3 DNA, CDR3 protein. The D gene is left open where the match is weak. Size is stated for part of the rows, as once, few or many counts, or as a class when the clone is expanded.

TRBV15,many,TRBJ2-1,NA,TGTGCCACCAGCAATGCGGGGACTTACAATGAGCAGTTCTTC,CATSNAGTYNEQFF
TRBV7-6,NA,TRBJ1-1,TRBD1,TGTGCCAGCAGCCTTAGCGGACAGGGGGCGACCACTGAAGCTTTCTTT,CASSLSGQGATTEAFF
TRBV7-2,many,TRBJ2-7,NA,TGTGCCAGCAGCTTGAGGGGGTACGAGCAGTACTTC,CASSLRGYEQYF
TRBV20-1,few,TRBJ2-4,TRBD2,TGCAGTGCTAGTCGTAGCGGGGCCTCCAAAAACATTCAGTACTTC,CSASRSGASKNIQYF
TRBV28,many,TRBJ1-6,NA,TGTGCCAGCAGTTTTTTTTCGGGCTCCTATAATTCACCCCTCCACTTT,CASSFFSGSYNSPLHF
TRBV19,few,TRBJ1-1,NA,TGTGCCAGTATTCCGGGCCTTATGAACACTGAAGCTTTCTTT,CASIPGLMNTEAFF
TRBV29-1,NA,TRBJ2-2,NA,TGCAGCGTTCATGGCCCTGTGGCAGGGGGGACGGAGCTGTTTTTT,CSVHGPVAGGTELFF
TRBV12-3/TRBV12-4,few,TRBJ2-1,TRBD2,TGTGCCAGCAGACCCGGGACTAGCGGGAGGTTGGCGTTCTTC,CASRPGTSGRLAFF
TRBV12-3/TRBV12-4,NA,TRBJ1-2,NA,TGTGCCAGCAGTTTAGGGTCTGGCAGGGGCTCGGGTGGCTACACCTTC,CASSLGSGRGSGGYTF
TRBV12-3/TRBV12-4,NA,TRBJ2-3,TRBD2,TGTGCCAGCAGTTTGGGACTAGCGGGAGGGGGGGCAGATACGCAGTATTTT,CASSLGLAGGGADTQYF
TRBV7-9,NA,TRBJ2-5,TRBD1,TGTGCCAGCAGCCCCCTGGACGGGACAGGGGGAACAGAGACCCAGTACTTC,CASSPLDGTGGTETQYF
TRBV20-1,NA,TRBJ2-1,TRBD1,TGCAGTGCCGGACGCGGTCGGGGACAGGGTCTTCTGAATGAGCAGTTCTTC,CSAGRGRGQGLLNEQFF
TRBV7-2,few,TRBJ2-5,NA,TGTGCCAGCAGCACGTCGTGGGGACAAGAGACCCAGTACTTC,CASSTSWGQETQYF
TRBV4-1,NA,TRBJ2-3,NA,TGCGCCAGCAGCCAAGATTGGATGGCTAGCACAGATACGCAGTATTTT,CASSQDWMASTDTQYF
TRBV7-2,NA,TRBJ1-5,NA,TGTGCCAGCAGCCCCCGGGGGGGCCAGCCCCAGCATTTT,CASSPRGGQPQHF
TRBV6-2/TRBV6-3,many,TRBJ2-7,TRBD1,TGTGCCAGCAGGACAGGGAGTGGCTTCTCCGAGCAGTACTTC,CASRTGSGFSEQYF
TRBV4-2,NA,TRBJ2-7,NA,TGTGCCAGCAGCCAAGGACAATACGGGAGAGCCTACGAGCAGTACTTC,CASSQGQYGRAYEQYF
TRBV7-9,many,TRBJ2-3,NA,TGTGCCAGCAGCTTTTTAGTCCCGGGATTCTTCACAGATACGCAGTATTTT,CASSFLVPGFFTDTQYF
TRBV9,NA,TRBJ2-2,NA,TGTGCCAGCAGCCCGCTTACGCCGGGGACCGGGGAGCTGTTTTTT,CASSPLTPGTGELFF
TRBV6-1,NA,TRBJ2-7,TRBD1,TGTGCCAGCAACCGGGGACAGGCCTCCTACGAGCAGTACTTC,CASNRGQASYEQYF
TRBV7-9,NA,TRBJ1-6,NA,TGTGCCAGCAGCTTGGGCATAACAGGCCCTTCACCCCTCCACTTT,CASSLGITGPSPLHF
TRBV5-1,NA,TRBJ2-7,TRBD1,TGCGCCAGCAGCTTACCGGGACAGGGAAGGCACGAGCAGTACTTC,CASSLPGQGRHEQYF
TRBV10-3,NA,TRBJ1-1,NA,TGTGCCATCAGATACGGGGGCCCGGGGAACACTGAAGCTTTCTTT,CAIRYGGPGNTEAFF
TRBV19,few,TRBJ2-3,TRBD2,TGTGCCAGTGACCCGACCTACAGCCCTAATCGGGAGGGCCGTAGCACAGATACGCAGTATTTT,CASDPTYSPNREGRSTDTQYF
TRBV2,once,TRBJ2-6,NA,TGTGCCAGCAGACGGACCAATGGGGCCAACGTCCTAACTTTC,CASRRTNGANVLTF
TRBV29-1,many,TRBJ1-2,NA,TGCAGCGTTGAAGACCCGGGCTACACCTTC,CSVEDPGYTF
TRBV7-9,few,TRBJ2-5,NA,TGTGCCAGCAGCCCCCAAGACCGGAATAGGGAGACCCAGTACTTC,CASSPQDRNRETQYF
TRBV20-1,many,TRBJ2-1,NA,TGCAGTGCTATCAGGCGCGGCACTCCCCCTGAGCAGTTCTTC,CSAIRRGTPPEQFF
TRBV7-2,many,TRBJ2-2,TRBD1,TGTGCCAGCAGCCCGAGGACAGGGGGGAACACCGGGGAGCTGTTTTTT,CASSPRTGGNTGELFF
TRBV11-1,NA,TRBJ2-1,TRBD2,TGTGCCAGCAGCTTAAGGACTAGCGGAAGTAGCTCCTACAATGAGCAGTTCTTC,CASSLRTSGSSSYNEQFF
TRBV20-1,NA,TRBJ2-5,TRBD1,TGCAGTGCTAGATGGGGACAGCTAAAAGAGACCCAGTACTTC,CSARWGQLKETQYF
TRBV25-1,few,TRBJ1-2,NA,TGTGCCAGCAGTGAGGGGCACCCGGGTCCCGGCTACACCTTC,CASSEGHPGPGYTF
TRBV4-1,NA,TRBJ1-5,NA,TGCGCCAGCAGCCAAGAAGACATCCCACCGCGTCAGCCCCAGCATTTT,CASSQEDIPPRQPQHF